This TCR beta chain was documented in a study of shared clonotypes between healthy human individuals. For every subset, genomic DNA was evenly distributed across several immunoSEQ plates. Profiling relied on immunoSEQ multiplex PCR, and the TCRdb table lists in-frame clones only, not all of them. The top ten hold roughly 0.13% of the sample, which has more than 2,000,000 clones, more than 90% seen once. The CDR3 runs to 15 residues. Trimming removed 4 bases from V and 2 bases from J; junction bases left unmatched: 4. Germline lookup yields CDR1 LNHDA and CDR2 SQIVND (reference sequence). Naive CD45RA+ and memory CD45RA-negative subsets were split from CD4+ cells. Notes on this clone: The antigen is undetermined.

Study results and caveats: All-four-donor shared clonotypes had higher generation probabilities than non-shared clonotypes did.

The V call is TRBV19, the J call TRBJ2-5; 10 bases align to TRBD2. The sample consisted of naive CD4+ T cells sorted from blood. The sample's subset: CD45RA+ positively selected. The receptor's source is a man between 18 and 35 years old in good health. The CDR3 DNA reads TGTGCCAGTAGTACAGGACTAGCGGTACAAGAGACCCAGTACTTC. Amino acid sequence: CASSTGLAVQETQYF.